This T cell receptor (beta chain) was identified during a study of tumor-infiltrating lymphocytes in primary liver carcinoma. A primer in the constant region served to generate TCR beta cDNA from 450 to 600 ng of total RNA. Three nested multiplex PCR rounds of slightly modified ARM-PCR generated TCR beta libraries. A C-beta reverse primer was combined with TRBV1-TRBV30 forward primers in the first two PCR rounds, and each round had approximately 9 cycles. TCRdb recomputed calls from the multiplex PCR reads with MiXCR, one row per CDR3 protein. The data hold some 190,000 distinct CDR3 sequences, with over 50% observed a single time. The ends lost 5 bases at V and 4 bases at J; junction bases unmatched: 8. This CDR3 has 15 residues. From germline, CDR1 is MNHNY and CDR2 SVGAGI (reference sequence). This clonotype has more than one count but fewer than ten. The antigen remains unidentified. Regarding the study as a whole: The study found tumor-adjacent and tumor-blood pairs overlapped less than tumor region pairs.

Both blood RNA, taken from unsorted whole blood, and germline DNA were extracted. This receptor was obtained from a man aged 40-49 years with primary liver carcinoma and hepatitis B virus infection. The chain has TRBV6-6 and TRBJ1-1; 9 nucleotides agree with TRBD1. Sample: peripheral blood. The CDR3 reads CASSGYRGLGTEAFF. Here the CDR3 DNA reads TGTGCCAGCAGTGGTTACAGGGGGCTCGGCACTGAAGCTTTCTTT.